Here is one TCR beta chain with its context. The specificity of this receptor is unknown. No base-level quality is on record; no much larger clone is a single base apart. TCRbeta CDR3 regions were amplified from genomic DNA using the immunoSEQ Assay, a bias-controlled multiplex PCR. The paper's data handling went like this. The number of nucleated cells in each sample was estimated from the amplification of reference gene primers within the assay. Sequence reads were collapsed and filtered to measure the absolute abundance of every unique TCRbeta CDR3 rearrangement. Productive Simpson clonality was computed per sample as the square root of Simpson's diversity index over productive rearrangements. Not all clones reach the TCRdb copy of this immuneACCESS table, which keeps in-frame sequences only. Checked studies attribute under half of the gap to unresolved V genes and leave the rest unexplained. The D gene and trimming were derived from the DNA, and the V and J assignments and clone size from that table. A total of about 370,000 clones appear in this sample, 80% to 90% of them only once. Of the sample, roughly 1% falls within the top ten clones.

The source of the sample is a study of blood T cell repertoires in COVID-19 (dated by TCRdb to between 2020 and 2021). Broadly, across the study: Samples from collaborators originated in the United States, Italy and Spain and spanned both the acute and convalescent phases of COVID-19. Samples were obtained from the ongoing ImmuneRACE study (first 160 participants) and from some 1,200 subjects provided by 6 global collaborators. Where available, HLA class I and class II types were obtained from metadata supplied by the sample provider rather than from assay-based typing. Subjects who had been exposed to COVID-19, were actively infected with it, or had recovered from it provided the deeply sampled blood TCRbeta repertoires that made up the dataset. Nearly every sample came with metadata listing a de-identified subject ID, COVID-19 status, age in years and sex. The repertoires were made available in a free public database intended to serve as a resource for research on the immune response to SARS-CoV-2. The material from the prospective study consisted of cDNA or gDNA derived from T cells, B-cell-depleted T cells, or PBMCs.

Study-level results and caveats: How much clinical and demographic metadata was included differed by source and by participant, and the metadata was provided uncurated.

The CDR3 sequence holds 15 residues, the cysteine and phenylalanine included. Only CDR3 DNA remains: 45 bases, in frame from the first base. From the germline V gene (reference sequence), CDR1 is SGHKS and CDR2 is YYEKEE. At the junction V is shortened by 0 bases and J by 6 bases, with 15 bases in between. Participants in the prospective study were enrolled through a virtual design, were aged roughly 18 to 100 years, and lived in about two dozen United States geographic areas. Cohort assignment in the prospective study relied on participant-reported clinical history from a screening survey and a study questionnaire. Recovered participants in ImmuneRACE Cohort 3 were defined by two consecutive negative NP/OP PCR tests, clearance by a healthcare professional, or resolution of symptoms. Each participant in the prospective study had whole blood, serum and a nasopharyngeal or oropharyngeal swab collected by mobile phlebotomists. Participants in the prospective study had the option to provide additional blood draws and questionnaires over a roughly two-month period. Blood samples from the prospective study were shipped frozen or at room temperature prior to DNA extraction.

The TCR sequence derives from a man between 18 and 35 years old who had recovered from COVID-19. The rearrangement joined TRBV5-5 to TRBJ1-2; no D gene call is confident. Material for sequencing was PBMCs or T cells enriched from blood (not recorded which). The nucleotide sequence is TGTGCCAGCAGCTTGGTTCCGGAGGGAGCAAATGGCTACACCTTC. Translated, this is CASSLVPEGANGYTF.